This T cell receptor (beta chain) was found in a study of blood T cell repertoires in COVID-19. Across the study: Donors in the United States, Italy and Spain gave samples during acute or convalescent COVID-19.

Clinical history as reported by participants underpinned cohort assignment. Trimming left V 8 bases short and J 3 bases short, with 18 bases between. The CDR3 runs 15 residues. From germline, CDR1 is SGHVS and CDR2 FQNEAQ. Here immunoSEQ multiplex PCR was the method, and the copy in TCRdb shows in-frame clones only, minus some. The sample lists roughly 430,000 clones; 88% were seen once. This TCR derives from a woman aged 40 to 50 with acute COVID-19. This chain uses TRBV7-8 with TRBJ2-3; a weak D match, TRBD1 (5 bases). Source material: PBMCs or T cells enriched from blood (not recorded which). CDR3 sequence (DNA): TGTGCCAGCGCCTGGGGCAGCGTATTAACAGATACGCAGTATTTT. Protein product: CASAWGSVLTDTQYF.